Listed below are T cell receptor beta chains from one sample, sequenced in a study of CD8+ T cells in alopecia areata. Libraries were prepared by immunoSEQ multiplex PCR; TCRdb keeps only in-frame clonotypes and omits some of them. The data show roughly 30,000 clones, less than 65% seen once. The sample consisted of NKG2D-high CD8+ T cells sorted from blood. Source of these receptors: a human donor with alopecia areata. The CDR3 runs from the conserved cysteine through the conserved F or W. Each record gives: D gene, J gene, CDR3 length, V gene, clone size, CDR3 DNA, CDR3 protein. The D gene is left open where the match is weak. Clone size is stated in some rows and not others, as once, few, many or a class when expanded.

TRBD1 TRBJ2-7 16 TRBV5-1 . TGCGCCAGCAGCTTGGTCTGGGACAGGGACAGCTACGAGCAGTACTTC CASSLVWDRDSYEQYF
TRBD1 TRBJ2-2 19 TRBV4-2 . TGTGCCAGCAGCCAAGGACAGGGGAACTTTTATATGAACACCGGGGAGCTGTTTTTT CASSQGQGNFYMNTGELFF
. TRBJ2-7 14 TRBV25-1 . TGTGCCAGCAGAAATGGGAAAACCCCTACCGAGCAGTACTTC CASRNGKTPTEQYF
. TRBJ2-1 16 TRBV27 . TGTGCCAGCAGTTTAATGACTGGGTACCCCTACAATGAGCAGTTCTTC CASSLMTGYPYNEQFF
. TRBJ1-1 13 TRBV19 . TGTGCCAGTAGTCCGGGCCTCCCCGCTGAAGCTTTCTTT CASSPGLPAEAFF
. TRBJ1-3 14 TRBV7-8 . TGTGCCAGCACCCTCGGGGGGTATGGAAACACCATATATTTT CASTLGGYGNTIYF
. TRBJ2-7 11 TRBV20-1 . TGCAGTGCTAAGGGGGACTACGAGCAGTACTTC CSAKGDYEQYF
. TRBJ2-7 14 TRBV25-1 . TGTGCCAGCAGTGATCACGAGGGTCCCCACGAGCAGTACTTC CASSDHEGPHEQYF
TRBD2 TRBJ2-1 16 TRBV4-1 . TGCGCCAGCAGCCAACAAGCGGGAGTCACCTACAATGAGCAGTTCTTC CASSQQAGVTYNEQFF
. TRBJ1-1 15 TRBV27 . TGTGCCAGCAGTTTATCAGCGGGGGTTGTCACTGAAGCTTTCTTT CASSLSAGVVTEAFF
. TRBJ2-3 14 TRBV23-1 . TGCGCCAGCAGTCAGAGAGCTAGCACAGATACGCAGTATTTT CASSQRASTDTQYF
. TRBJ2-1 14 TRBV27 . TGTGCCAGCAGTCCAAAACTTGGGGGATTGACGCACTTCTTC CASSPKLGGLTHFF
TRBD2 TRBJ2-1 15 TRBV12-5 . TGTGCTAGTGGTTTGGGCGGGGGATCCTACAATGAGCAGTTCTTC CASGLGGGSYNEQFF
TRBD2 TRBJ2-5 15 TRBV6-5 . TGTGCCAGCAGTCCCGGGACTAGCGGGATAGAGACCCAGTACTTC CASSPGTSGIETQYF
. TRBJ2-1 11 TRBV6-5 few TGTGCCACGAGCGAGTACAATGAGCAGTTCTTC CATSEYNEQFF
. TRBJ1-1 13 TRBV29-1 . TGCAGCGCCGACCGGGAATCGGACACTGAAGCTTTCTTT CSADRESDTEAFF
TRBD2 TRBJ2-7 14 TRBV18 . TGTGCCAGCTCACCACCGACGACTAGCTCCGAGCAGTACTTC CASSPPTTSSEQYF